The rows below give T cell receptor beta chains drawn from one sample of a study of T cells in Graves' hyperthyroidism and ophthalmopathy. MiXCR was run by TCRdb on the multiplex PCR reads, yielding one entry per CDR3 protein. The data contain roughly 740,000 distinct CDR3 sequences, roughly 15% of them seen just once; the ten biggest clones take up around 8.1%. Sequencing used blood. The receptor set was obtained from a man aged 18-30 years with Graves' hyperthyroidism. CDR3s include the opening cysteine and the closing phenylalanine or tryptophan. Each record gives: clone size, D gene, J gene, V gene, CDR3 DNA, CDR3 protein. The D gene is left open where the match is weak. Size is omitted from some rows. Given values are once, few, many or a class for expanded clones.

few . TRBJ2-2 TRBV11-3 TGTGCCAGCAGCTCTTACAGGGCCTCCGGGGAGCTGTTTTTT CASSSYRASGELFF
many . TRBJ2-7 TRBV28 TGTGCCAGCCAAACTGGGGTTCCTACCTACGAGCAGTACTTC CASQTGVPTYEQYF
. TRBD1 TRBJ1-6 TRBV7-9 TGTGCCAGCAGCTTCGGGGCAGGGGGTGACTATAATTCACCCCTCCACTTT CASSFGAGGDYNSPLHF
. TRBD2 TRBJ2-7 TRBV20-1 TGCAGTGCTAGGGGGGGGACTAGCGGGAGCGACGAGCAGTACTTC CSARGGTSGSDEQYF
many TRBD1 TRBJ2-7 TRBV20-1 TGCAGTGCTCCCCCGGGACAGGGACGGTACGAGCAGTACTTC CSAPPGQGRYEQYF
many TRBD2 TRBJ2-1 TRBV28 TGTGCCAGCAGACCGGGGACTAGCGGGAGAGGTTACAATGAGCAGTTCTTC CASRPGTSGRGYNEQFF
many . TRBJ2-1 TRBV11-1 TGTGCCAGCAGCCCACTCGGGGACTCCTACAATGAGCAGTTCTTC CASSPLGDSYNEQFF
many TRBD1 TRBJ1-5 TRBV18 TGTGCCAGCTCACCGATTGGAGGGACAGGGAATCAGCCCCAGCATTTT CASSPIGGTGNQPQHF
many TRBD2 TRBJ2-2 TRBV28 TGTGCCAGCAGTTTAATCGGGGGACTAGCGGGAGTTACCGGGGAGCTGTTTTTT CASSLIGGLAGVTGELFF
few . TRBJ2-1 TRBV18 TGTGCCAGCTCATCCGTACCAGTTCGTGGTGAGCAGTTCTTC CASSSVPVRGEQFF
many TRBD1 TRBJ2-1 TRBV18 TGTGCCAGCTCACCGAGGACAGGGGTGAATGAGCAGTTCTTC CASSPRTGVNEQFF
. TRBD2 TRBJ2-5 TRBV27 TGTGCCAGCAGTTTCTTCGGACTAGCGGCGGGGGAGACCCAGTACTTC CASSFFGLAAGETQYF
. TRBD1 TRBJ2-3 TRBV11-2 TGTGCCAGCAGCTTCCACCGACAGGGAACTAGCACAGATACGCAGTATTTT CASSFHRQGTSTDTQYF
many . TRBJ2-1 TRBV10-3 TGTGCCATCAGTGAGGCGGGATCCAATGAGCAGTTCTTC CAISEAGSNEQFF
once . TRBJ2-4 TRBV6-2/TRBV6-3 TGTGCCAGCAGTATATTCCCCACTCGAGGGGGACCATGGGACATTCAGTACTTC CASSIFPTRGGPWDIQYF
few TRBD2 TRBJ2-7 TRBV4-1 TGCGCCAGCAGCCAGTGGGCGGGAGCCCAATACGAGCAGTACTTC CASSQWAGAQYEQYF
many . TRBJ1-2 TRBV5-1 TGTGCCAGCAGCTTAGGAGATTATGGCTACACCTTC CASSLGDYGYTF
. . TRBJ1-1 TRBV6-1 TGTGCCAGCAGAGGGACCTTGAACACTGAAGCTTTCTTT CASRGTLNTEAFF
few TRBD1 TRBJ1-1 TRBV5-6 TGTGCCAGCAGCTGGGACAGGGGATCGATAAACACTGAAGCTTTCTTT CASSWDRGSINTEAFF
many TRBD2 TRBJ2-7 TRBV20-1 TGCAGTGCTAGAGACCGACTAGCGGGAGGCTCCTACGAGCAGTACTTC CSARDRLAGGSYEQYF
. TRBD2 TRBJ2-7 TRBV10-3 TGTGCCATCAGGAGGCGGGGGGACAAATACGAGCAGTACTTC CAIRRRGDKYEQYF
. TRBD1 TRBJ2-1 TRBV2 TGTGCCGGGACAGCTTACAATGAGCAGTTCTTC CAGTAYNEQFF
many . TRBJ2-7 TRBV3-1 TGTGCCAGCAGCCAAGAGTCCTTGGGGGTTGTCTCCTACGAGCAGTACTTC CASSQESLGVVSYEQYF
. . TRBJ2-2 TRBV12-3/TRBV12-4 TGTGCCAGCACCCCCGGGGCAGGCCTCACCGGGGAGCTGTTTTTT CASTPGAGLTGELFF
. . TRBJ2-5 TRBV7-2 TGTGCCAGCACTTGGGGTGGGGCCCAAGAGACCCAGTACTTC CASTWGGAQETQYF
. TRBD1 TRBJ2-7 TRBV10-3 TGTGCCATCAGTGATTTGGGACAGACCTACGAGCAGTACTTC CAISDLGQTYEQYF
. . TRBJ2-7 TRBV12-3/TRBV12-4 TGTGCCAGCAGCCTACAGGGTTTCATTTCCTACGAGCAGTACTTC CASSLQGFISYEQYF
many . TRBJ2-7 TRBV7-9 TGTGCCAGCAGTCCAATGGCGGGCTACGAGCAGTACTTC CASSPMAGYEQYF
few . TRBJ1-6 TRBV30 TGTGCCTGGAGTCCCTCGCTGGGGAATAATTCACCCCTCCACTTT CAWSPSLGNNSPLHF
few TRBD2 TRBJ2-1 TRBV14 TGTGCCAGCAGCCAAGGAGTTGCGGGAGGGCGAGAGCAGTTCTTC CASSQGVAGGREQFF
many . TRBJ2-7 TRBV2 TGTGCCAGCAGTGGTGAGGCCAGGGGCTACTACGAGCAGTACTTC CASSGEARGYYEQYF
. TRBD2 TRBJ2-3 TRBV3-1 TGTGCCAGCAGCCGGGCTAGCGGGAGAATAGATACGCAGTATTTT CASSRASGRIDTQYF
few . TRBJ2-5 TRBV7-9 TGTGCCAGCAGCTTCGGGGGTTTTGAGACCCAGTACTTC CASSFGGFETQYF
. . TRBJ1-6 TRBV2 TGTGCCAGCAATATCGAAACCATCTTTTATAATTCACCCCTCCACTTT CASNIETIFYNSPLHF